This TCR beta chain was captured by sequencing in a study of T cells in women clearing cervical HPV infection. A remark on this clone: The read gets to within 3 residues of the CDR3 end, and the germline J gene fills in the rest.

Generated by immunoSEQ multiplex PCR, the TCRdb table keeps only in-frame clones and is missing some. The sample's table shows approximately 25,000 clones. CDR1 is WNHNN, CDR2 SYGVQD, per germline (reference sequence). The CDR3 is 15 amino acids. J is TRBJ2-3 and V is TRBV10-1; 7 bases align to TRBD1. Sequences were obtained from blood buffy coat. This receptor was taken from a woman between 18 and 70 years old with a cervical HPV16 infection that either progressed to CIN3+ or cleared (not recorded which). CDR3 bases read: TGCGCCAGCAGCCCATCCGGGCAGGGGGAAGAGACG. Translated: CASSPSGQGEET. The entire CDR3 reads CASSPSGQGEETQYF.